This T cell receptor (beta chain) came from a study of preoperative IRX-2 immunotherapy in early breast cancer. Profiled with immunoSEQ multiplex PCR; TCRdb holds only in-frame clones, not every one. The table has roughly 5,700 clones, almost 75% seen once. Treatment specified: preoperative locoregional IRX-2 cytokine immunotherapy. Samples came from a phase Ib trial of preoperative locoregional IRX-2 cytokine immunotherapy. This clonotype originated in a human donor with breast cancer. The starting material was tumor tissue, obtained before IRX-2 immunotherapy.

The DNA for the CDR3 is TGTGCCAGCAGCCCTTCCGCGGTCACTAGCACAGATACGCAGTATTTT. Translation gives CASSPSAVTSTDTQYF. The rearrangement uses TRBV7-5 and TRBJ2-3; the DNA was not used to check the table's D call, TRBD2. TRBV7-5 is listed as a pseudogene. The CDR3 totals 16 residues.